Following are 8 T cell receptor beta chains from one sample sequenced in a study of post-analysis software for immune sequencing data. The antigens for these receptors are not known. Sequencing libraries made from TCR beta cDNA carried unique molecular identifiers. TCRdb re-called the PCR reads with MiXCR, one entry per CDR3 protein. The sample records about 460,000 distinct CDR3 sequences, around 40% being singletons. Broader study findings: There were about five TRBV segments more frequent in patients than controls, and TRBV5-6, TRBV5-1 and TRBV20-1 were among them.

Sequenced material: blood. These receptor sequences come from a girl aged 5-17 years with multiple sclerosis.

This chain joins TRBV7-2 and TRBJ1-1, with D perhaps matching TRBD1 (6 bases). Per the germline V gene, CDR1 is SGHTA and CDR2 is FQGNSA. V lost 5 bases and J lost 4, with 17 bases in between. This CDR3 region has 15 residues. CDR3 sequence: CASSVRDTRGTEAFF. The CDR3 region has the DNA TGTGCCAGCAGCGTCCGGGACACGCGCGGCACTGAAGCTTTCTTT.

This clonotype occurred a few times. Written as DNA, the CDR3 is TGTGCCAGCAGTCGCAATCGACTAGCGGAACAAGAGACCCAGTACTTC. It encodes CASSRNRLAEQETQYF. The chain joins TRBV28 to TRBJ2-5; 9 bases line up with TRBD2. After removal of 5 bases from V and 2 bases from J, the junction contained 9 bases not matched to a gene. Germline assignment: CDR1 MDHEN and CDR2 SYDVKM. This CDR3 contains 16 residues.

This chain joins TRBV5-1 and TRBJ2-7, with a tentative D call TRBD1 (6 bases). Per the germline V gene, CDR1 is SGHRS and CDR2 is YFSETQ. The CDR3 covers 15 residues. The V and J ends lost 2 bases and 2 bases respectively, with 14 bases between them. The CDR3 coding sequence is TGCGCCAGCAGCTTTGCAGGGGTCATCGCCTACGAGCAGTACTTC. Amino acids: CASSFAGVIAYEQYF.

The chain links TRBV20-1 to TRBJ2-1; 7 bases map to TRBD1. The V segment lost 6 bases and the J segment 5 bases; nucleotides outside the gene matches: 4. The CDR3 sequence is 12 residues long. The germline CDR1 and CDR2 sequences are DFQATT and SNEGSKA (reference sequence). The CDR3 is CSALGQDNEQFF. The CDR3 DNA reads TGCAGTGCCCTCGGACAGGACAATGAGCAGTTCTTC.

The chain uses TRBV2 and TRBJ2-7; 7 nucleotides agree with TRBD1. V was pared by 9 bases and J by 3 bases, with 14 bases of the junction left unmatched. The CDR3 extends over 15 amino acids. Per germline, CDR1 SNHLY and CDR2 FYNNEI. The CDR3 DNA follows: TGTGCCAGTGCCGGGACACAGGGGCTCATCTACGAGCAGTACTTC. It specifies CASAGTQGLIYEQYF. The whole variable domain, remainder taken from reference TRBV2 and TRBJ2-7, is EPEVTQTPSHQVTQMGQEVILRCVPISNHLYFYWYRQILGQKVEFLVSFYNNEISEKSEIFDDQFSVERPDGSNFTLKIRSTKLEDSAMYFCASAGTQGLIYEQYFGPGTRLTVT.

The chain uses TRBV7-2 and TRBJ2-7; 8 bases align to TRBD1. This CDR3 is 15 amino acids long. V was clipped by 5 bases and J by 6 bases; unmatched bases: 12. The germline CDR1 and CDR2 sequences are SGHTA and FQGNSA. The CDR3, as DNA: TGTGCCAGCAGCCCACATATCCAGGGGGCGGGCGAGCAGTACTTC. Its translation: CASSPHIQGAGEQYF.

V gene TRBV20-1 combines with J gene TRBJ2-3; perhaps D is TRBD1 or TRBD2 (5 bases each). The CDR3 is 15 residues long. Trimming pared 0 bases from V and 3 bases from J, leaving 13 bases between. The germline CDR1 and CDR2 sequences are DFQATT and SNEGSKA (reference sequence). CDR3 in amino acids: CSARDHRDQTDTQYF. CDR3 DNA: TGCAGTGCTAGAGATCATCGGGACCAGACAGATACGCAGTATTTT.

The chain employs TRBV5-6 and TRBJ2-7; no clear D. V dropped 5 bases and J dropped 1 base, with 13 bases sitting between them. The CDR3 consists of 14 residues. The germline CDR1 and CDR2 sequences are SGHDT and YYEEEE. CDR3 sequence (DNA): TGTGCCAGCAGTTCTCTCCTCGGGTCCTACGAGCAGTACTTC. Its translation: CASSSLLGSYEQYF.